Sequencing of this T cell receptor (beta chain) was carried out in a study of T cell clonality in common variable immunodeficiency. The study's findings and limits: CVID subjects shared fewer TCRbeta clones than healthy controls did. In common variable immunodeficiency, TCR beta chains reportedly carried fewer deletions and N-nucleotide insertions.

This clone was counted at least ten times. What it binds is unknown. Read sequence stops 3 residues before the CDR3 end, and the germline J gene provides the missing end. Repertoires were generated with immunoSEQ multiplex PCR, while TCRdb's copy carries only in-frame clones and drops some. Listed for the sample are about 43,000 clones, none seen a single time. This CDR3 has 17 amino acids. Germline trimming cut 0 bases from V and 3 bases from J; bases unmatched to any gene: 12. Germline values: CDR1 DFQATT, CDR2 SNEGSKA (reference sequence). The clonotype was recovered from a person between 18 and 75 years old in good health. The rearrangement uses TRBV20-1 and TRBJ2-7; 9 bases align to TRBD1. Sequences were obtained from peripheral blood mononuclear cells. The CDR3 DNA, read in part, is TGCAGTGCTAGAGATCGCCCCGGGACAGGGCCCTACTACGAG. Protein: CSARDRPGTGPYYE. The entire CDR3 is CSARDRPGTGPYYEQYF.